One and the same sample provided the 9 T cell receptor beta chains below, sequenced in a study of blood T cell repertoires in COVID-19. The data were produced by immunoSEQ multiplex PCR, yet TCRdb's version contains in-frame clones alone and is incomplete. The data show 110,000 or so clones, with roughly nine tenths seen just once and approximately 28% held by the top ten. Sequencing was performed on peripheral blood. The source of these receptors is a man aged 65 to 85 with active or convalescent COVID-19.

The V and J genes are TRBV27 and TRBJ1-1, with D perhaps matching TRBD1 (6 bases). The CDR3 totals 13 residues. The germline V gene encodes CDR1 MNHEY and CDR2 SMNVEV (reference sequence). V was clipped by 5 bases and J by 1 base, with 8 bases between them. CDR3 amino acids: CASSRQANTEAFF. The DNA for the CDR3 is TGTGCCAGCAGTAGACAGGCGAACACTGAAGCTTTCTTT.

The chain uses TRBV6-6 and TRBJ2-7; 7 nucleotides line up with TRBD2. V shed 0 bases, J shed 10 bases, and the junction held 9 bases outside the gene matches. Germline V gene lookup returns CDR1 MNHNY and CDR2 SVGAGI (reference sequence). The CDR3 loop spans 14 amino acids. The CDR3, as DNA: TGTGCCAGCAGTTACTCGGAAGCGGGATCGGAACAGTACTTC. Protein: CASSYSEAGSEQYF.

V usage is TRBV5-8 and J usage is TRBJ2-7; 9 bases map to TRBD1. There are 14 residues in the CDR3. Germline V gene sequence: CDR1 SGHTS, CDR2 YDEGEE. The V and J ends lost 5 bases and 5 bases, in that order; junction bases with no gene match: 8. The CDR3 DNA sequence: TGTGCCAGCAGATCCCCGGGACAGGGCCACGAGCAGTACTTC. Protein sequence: CASRSPGQGHEQYF.

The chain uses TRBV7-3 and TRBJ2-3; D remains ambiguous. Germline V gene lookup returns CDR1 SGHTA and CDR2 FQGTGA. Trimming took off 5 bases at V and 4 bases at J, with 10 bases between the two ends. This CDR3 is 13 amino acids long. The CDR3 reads CASSPRLADTQYF. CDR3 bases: TGTGCCAGCAGCCCGCGACTTGCAGATACGCAGTATTTT.

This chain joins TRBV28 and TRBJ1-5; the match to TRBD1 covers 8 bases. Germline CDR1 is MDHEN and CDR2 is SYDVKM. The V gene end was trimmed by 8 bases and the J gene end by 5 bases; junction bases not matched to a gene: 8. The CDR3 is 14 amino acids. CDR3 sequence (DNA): TGTGCCAGCCAGACAGGACAGGGCGATCAGCCCCAGCATTTT. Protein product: CASQTGQGDQPQHF.

DNA for the CDR3: TGTGCCTGGAGTTCCGGGACTAGCGACCGCACAGATACGCAGTATTTT. This gives the protein CAWSSGTSDRTDTQYF. This chain joins TRBV30 and TRBJ2-3; 10 nucleotides line up with TRBD2. V lost 2 bases and J lost 1; bases outside the gene matches: 6. CDR3 length: 16 residues. Germline CDR1 reads GTSNPN; CDR2 reads SVGIG (reference sequence). The entire variable domain, with the rest obtained from reference TRBV30 and TRBJ2-3, is as follows: SQTIHQWPATLVQPVGSPLSLECTVEGTSNPNLYWYRQAAGRGLQLLFYSVGIGQISSEVPQNLSASRPQDRQFILSSKKLLLSDSGFYLCAWSSGTSDRTDTQYFGPGTRLTVL.

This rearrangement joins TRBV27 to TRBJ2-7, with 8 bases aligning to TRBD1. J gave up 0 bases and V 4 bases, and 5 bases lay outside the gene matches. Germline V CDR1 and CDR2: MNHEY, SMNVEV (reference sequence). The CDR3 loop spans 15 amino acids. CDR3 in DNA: TGTGCCAGCAGTTCCCCGACAGGGGCCTCCTACGAGCAGTACTTC. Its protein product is CASSSPTGASYEQYF.

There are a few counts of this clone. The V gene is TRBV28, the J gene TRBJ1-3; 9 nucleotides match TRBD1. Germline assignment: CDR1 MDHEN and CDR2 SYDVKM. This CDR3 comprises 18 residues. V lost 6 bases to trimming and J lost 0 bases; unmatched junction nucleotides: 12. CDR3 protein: CASSTTGGDTLSGNTIYF. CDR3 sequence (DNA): TGTGCCAGCAGCACAACAGGGGGCGATACCCTCTCTGGAAACACCATATATTTT.

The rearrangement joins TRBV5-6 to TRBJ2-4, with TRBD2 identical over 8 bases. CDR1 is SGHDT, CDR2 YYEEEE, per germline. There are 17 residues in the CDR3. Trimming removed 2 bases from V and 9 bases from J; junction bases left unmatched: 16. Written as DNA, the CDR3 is TGTGCCAGCAGCTTACATCGGGAGGGCCGGAGTCTCTCCATTCAGTACTTC. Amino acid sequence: CASSLHREGRSLSIQYF.